The clone carrying this T cell receptor (beta chain) was observed a handful of times. Its antigen is unidentified. In TCRdb, the 5' RACE reads were re-called with MiXCR into one record per CDR3 protein. The sample shows about 210,000 distinct CDR3 sequences, under 3.5% of them seen only once. The source of the sample is a study of T cells after yellow fever vaccination. For the study at large: Low-cell-number fractions underwent preparation using SMART-Seq v4 Ultra Low Input.

Regarding the study as a whole: Researchers noted that a small share of clonotypes showed up in both CD4 and CD8 compartments. Boosting was followed by the reappearance of most primary-vaccination clones (roughly 96% CD4, under 90% CD8). FACS-sorted repertoires could contain abundant clonotypes contaminating from the bulk population.

Source: CD4+ T cells sorted from PBMCs, taken 10 days after the yellow fever booster vaccination. The clonotype comes from a man aged 18-30 years who received the YFV17D yellow fever vaccine.

CDR3 coding DNA: TGTGCCAGCAGCTACAGGGGGGGGGCCTACGAGCAGTACTTC. Residues: CASSYRGGAYEQYF. This chain links TRBV5-6 with TRBJ2-7, with a weak D call TRBD1 (8 bases). V was trimmed by 3 bases and J by 2 bases, leaving 12 bases between them. The germline CDR1 and CDR2 sequences are SGHDT and YYEEEE. The CDR3 has 14 residues.